The rows below give T cell receptor beta chains drawn from one sample of a study of beta chain features in type 1 diabetes. Sequencing used immunoSEQ multiplex PCR; TCRdb keeps in-frame clones, though not all of them. The sample holds 120,000 to 150,000 clones, about 9.4% seen once. The sequenced sample was naive CD4+ T cells from blood. Receptors were obtained from a young man in good health. Both conserved end residues are part of each CDR3. The order of the fields is clone size, V gene, D gene, J gene, CDR3 DNA, CDR3 protein. The D gene is left open where the match is weak. Clone sizes are given selectively: once, few, many, or a class where the clone is expanded.

size: NA; V: TRBV7-2; D: NA; J: TRBJ2-4; DNA: TGTGCCAGCAGCTTAGATAGCATTCAGTACTTC; CDR3: CASSLDSIQYF
size: NA; V: TRBV7-9; D: TRBD1; J: TRBJ2-1; DNA: TGTGCCAGCAGCGTAGGAACCGGGACAGGGGACTTTGGTGAGCAGTTCTTC; CDR3: CASSVGTGTGDFGEQFF
size: NA; V: TRBV6-5; D: NA; J: TRBJ1-1; DNA: TGTGCCAGTTGGGGGGGGAACACTGAAGCTTTCTTT; CDR3: CASWGGNTEAFF
size: NA; V: TRBV4-2; D: NA; J: TRBJ1-2; DNA: TGTGCCAGCAGCCAACTTGATCTACAGTCACTTGGCTACACCTTC; CDR3: CASSQLDLQSLGYTF
size: NA; V: TRBV27; D: TRBD1; J: TRBJ1-6; DNA: TGTGCCAGCACCTCGCAGGGGGCGGCGGGGTCACCCCTCCACTTT; CDR3: CASTSQGAAGSPLHF
size: NA; V: TRBV4-2; D: NA; J: TRBJ2-5; DNA: TGTGCCAGCAGCCATACCGGGAGCCAAGAGACCCAGTACTTC; CDR3: CASSHTGSQETQYF
size: NA; V: TRBV19; D: TRBD1; J: TRBJ2-5; DNA: TGTGCCAGTAGTCGGGCATCTGTCGCGGGGACAGGCCAAGAGACCCAGTACTTC; CDR3: CASSRASVAGTGQETQYF
size: few; V: TRBV5-1; D: NA; J: TRBJ1-2; DNA: TGCGCCAGCAGCTTGTACGCGGGGGACTATGGCTACACCTTC; CDR3: CASSLYAGDYGYTF
size: NA; V: TRBV30; D: NA; J: TRBJ1-2; DNA: TGTGCCTGGGGAATACGGGGGGGTCGAGATGGCTACACCTTC; CDR3: CAWGIRGGRDGYTF
size: NA; V: TRBV7-9; D: TRBD1; J: TRBJ2-5; DNA: TGTGCCAGAAAAGGGGGCTTGTGGGAGACCCAGTACTTC; CDR3: CARKGGLWETQYF
size: NA; V: TRBV27; D: NA; J: TRBJ2-7; DNA: TGTGCCAGCACCTCCCCCGGCGGCTACGAGCAGTACTTC; CDR3: CASTSPGGYEQYF
size: NA; V: TRBV7-8; D: TRBD2; J: TRBJ2-5; DNA: TGTGCCAGCAGCTTGCTAGCGGGGGTGGAGACCCAGTACTTC; CDR3: CASSLLAGVETQYF
size: NA; V: TRBV6-5; D: NA; J: TRBJ2-7; DNA: TGTGCCAGCAGCAACCGGGGCTACGAGCAGTACTTC; CDR3: CASSNRGYEQYF
size: NA; V: TRBV6-1; D: TRBD1; J: TRBJ1-1; DNA: TGTGCCAGCAGTGACCGGGACAGGGGCCTTTACACTGAAGCTTTCTTT; CDR3: CASSDRDRGLYTEAFF
size: few; V: TRBV11-1; D: NA; J: TRBJ1-6; DNA: TGTGCCAGCAGCTTAGATCCGACAGGTCGGAGCTATAATTCACCCCTCCACTTT; CDR3: CASSLDPTGRSYNSPLHF
size: few; V: TRBV9; D: TRBD1; J: TRBJ1-4; DNA: TGTGCCAGCAGCCCCGACAGGGTAGGGGATGAAAAACTGTTTTTT; CDR3: CASSPDRVGDEKLFF
size: NA; V: TRBV7-6; D: NA; J: TRBJ2-3; DNA: TGTGCCAGCAGCCACGGGCAGGCAGGGCGCGATACGCAGTATTTT; CDR3: CASSHGQAGRDTQYF
size: NA; V: TRBV11-3; D: NA; J: TRBJ2-7; DNA: TGTGCCAGCAGCCAGACAGGCTCCTACGAGCAGTACTTC; CDR3: CASSQTGSYEQYF
size: NA; V: TRBV6-5; D: TRBD1; J: TRBJ2-1; DNA: TGTGCCAGCAGTTACTCTGGACAGGGCGCACATGAGCAGTTCTTC; CDR3: CASSYSGQGAHEQFF
size: NA; V: TRBV6-5; D: TRBD1; J: TRBJ2-7; DNA: TGTGCCAGCAGGGTGACAGGGTTGATCTCCGAGCAGTACTTC; CDR3: CASRVTGLISEQYF
size: few; V: TRBV2; D: TRBD1; J: TRBJ1-6; DNA: TGTGCCAGCCGAGGGGGACAGGCTACTAGCTCCTATAATTCACCCCTCCACTTT; CDR3: CASRGGQATSSYNSPLHF
size: few; V: TRBV30; D: NA; J: TRBJ2-7; DNA: TGTGCCTGGAGTGTTTCGGGGGTATACGAGCAGTACTTC; CDR3: CAWSVSGVYEQYF
size: NA; V: TRBV6-6; D: TRBD1; J: TRBJ2-3; DNA: TGTGCCGGATCAGGGGGTGGCACAGATACGCAGTATTTT; CDR3: CAGSGGGTDTQYF
size: NA; V: TRBV13; D: TRBD2; J: TRBJ2-2; DNA: TGTGCCAGCAGCACTCCCCGGGACTACAAACAGCTTATCACCGGGGAGCTGTTTTTT; CDR3: CASSTPRDYKQLITGELFF
size: NA; V: TRBV21-1; D: NA; J: TRBJ1-5; DNA: TGTGCCAGCAGCAATACAGGGGGCTGGAATCAGCCCCAGCATTTT; CDR3: CASSNTGGWNQPQHF
size: NA; V: TRBV28; D: NA; J: TRBJ1-3; DNA: TGTGCCAGCAGTTTCCCCGGGACAACTGGAAACACCATATATTTT; CDR3: CASSFPGTTGNTIYF
size: NA; V: TRBV4-1; D: NA; J: TRBJ1-4; DNA: TGCGCCAGCAGCCAAGATAGGCAGGGGAATGAAAAACTGTTTTTT; CDR3: CASSQDRQGNEKLFF
size: NA; V: TRBV6-1; D: NA; J: TRBJ1-1; DNA: TGTGCCACGACCCAGGGGAAGAACACTGAAGCTTTCTTT; CDR3: CATTQGKNTEAFF
size: NA; V: TRBV7-9; D: TRBD2; J: TRBJ2-1; DNA: TGTGCCAGCAGCTGGGGGGTAGCGGGGGACAATGAGCAGTTCTTC; CDR3: CASSWGVAGDNEQFF
size: NA; V: TRBV5-1; D: TRBD2; J: TRBJ2-3; DNA: TGCGCCAGCAGCTGGGGGAGCGGGGAGAGCACAGATACGCAGTATTTT; CDR3: CASSWGSGESTDTQYF
size: NA; V: TRBV9; D: NA; J: TRBJ2-3; DNA: TGTGCCAGCAGCGGAGAGAAAGATACGCAGTATTTT; CDR3: CASSGEKDTQYF
size: few; V: TRBV5-1; D: NA; J: TRBJ2-3; DNA: TGCGCCAGCAGCTCTCTAGCGACCACAGATACGCAGTATTTT; CDR3: CASSSLATTDTQYF
size: few; V: TRBV7-9; D: NA; J: TRBJ2-5; DNA: TGTGCCAGCAGCTTAGACTTCTCGGAGACCCAGTACTTC; CDR3: CASSLDFSETQYF
size: NA; V: TRBV11-2; D: TRBD2; J: TRBJ2-3; DNA: TGTGCCAGCAGCCCAAGGGGGCTAGCGGGGGGGACCACAGATACGCAGTATTTT; CDR3: CASSPRGLAGGTTDTQYF
size: few; V: TRBV4-3; D: TRBD1; J: TRBJ2-3; DNA: TGCGCCAGCAGCATACAGGGGTCGGGCACAGATACGCAGTATTTT; CDR3: CASSIQGSGTDTQYF
size: few; V: TRBV7-2; D: TRBD1; J: TRBJ2-7; DNA: TGTGCCAGCAGCCCATACACCGGGACAGGGTACTACGAGCAGTACTTC; CDR3: CASSPYTGTGYYEQYF
size: NA; V: TRBV4-3; D: NA; J: TRBJ2-2; DNA: TGCGCCAGCAGCCAAGAAATAGAGGGCACCGGGGAGCTGTTTTTT; CDR3: CASSQEIEGTGELFF
size: NA; V: TRBV5-6; D: NA; J: TRBJ2-4; DNA: TGTGCCAGCAGCCAATCCGGCGGCACCAAAAACATTCAGTACTTC; CDR3: CASSQSGGTKNIQYF
size: few; V: TRBV7-2; D: TRBD1; J: TRBJ2-5; DNA: TGTGCCAGCAGCTCGGACAGGTACCAAGAGACCCAGTACTTC; CDR3: CASSSDRYQETQYF
size: NA; V: TRBV7-2; D: TRBD2; J: TRBJ2-7; DNA: TGTGCCAGCAGCTTACGTCCGGGACTAGCGAGCTACGAGCAGTACTTC; CDR3: CASSLRPGLASYEQYF
size: many; V: TRBV7-2; D: NA; J: TRBJ2-3; DNA: TGTGCCAGCAGCCCTAGAGGGAGGACAGATACGCAGTATTTT; CDR3: CASSPRGRTDTQYF
size: NA; V: TRBV29-1; D: TRBD1; J: TRBJ2-3; DNA: TGCAGCGTCCCGGGACAGGGGCCCACAGATACGCAGTATTTT; CDR3: CSVPGQGPTDTQYF
size: few; V: TRBV28; D: NA; J: TRBJ1-6; DNA: TGTGCCAGTAGGGGGGGACGAGGGCCAACTAATTCACCCCTCCACTTT; CDR3: CASRGGRGPTNSPLHF
size: NA; V: TRBV9; D: TRBD2; J: TRBJ2-3; DNA: TGTGCCAGCAGCGACGCCTCTAGCGGGGGGTCCACAGATACGCAGTATTTT; CDR3: CASSDASSGGSTDTQYF
size: few; V: TRBV5-1; D: NA; J: TRBJ2-3; DNA: TGCGCCAGCAGCGAGACAGGTTCCCCCACAGATACGCAGTATTTT; CDR3: CASSETGSPTDTQYF
size: NA; V: TRBV7-2; D: NA; J: TRBJ2-7; DNA: TGTGCCAGCAGCTTAGTAGGGAGAGGCTACGAGCAGTACTTC; CDR3: CASSLVGRGYEQYF
size: few; V: TRBV29-1; D: NA; J: TRBJ2-2; DNA: TGCAGCGTAGCCGGACAGTCGAACACCGGGGAGCTGTTTTTT; CDR3: CSVAGQSNTGELFF
size: few; V: TRBV18; D: NA; J: TRBJ1-5; DNA: TGTGCCAGCTCTCGACAGTTTAGCAATCAGCCCCAGCATTTT; CDR3: CASSRQFSNQPQHF